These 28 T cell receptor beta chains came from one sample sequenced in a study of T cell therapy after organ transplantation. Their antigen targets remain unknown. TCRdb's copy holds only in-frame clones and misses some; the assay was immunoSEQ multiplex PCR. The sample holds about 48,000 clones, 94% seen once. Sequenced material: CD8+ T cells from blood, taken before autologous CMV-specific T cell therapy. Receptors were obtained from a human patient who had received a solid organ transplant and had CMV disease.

The CDR3 DNA is TGTGCCAGCAGCTTCGGACTAGCGGGGACCGGGGAGCTGTTTTTT. Amino acid sequence: CASSFGLAGTGELFF. The V gene is TRBV7-7, the J gene TRBJ2-2, with 12 bases identical to TRBD2. The CDR3 totals 15 residues. J was trimmed by 5 bases and V by 3 bases; bases with no gene match: 1. Germline-derived CDR1 and CDR2 are SSHAT and FNYEAQ (reference sequence).

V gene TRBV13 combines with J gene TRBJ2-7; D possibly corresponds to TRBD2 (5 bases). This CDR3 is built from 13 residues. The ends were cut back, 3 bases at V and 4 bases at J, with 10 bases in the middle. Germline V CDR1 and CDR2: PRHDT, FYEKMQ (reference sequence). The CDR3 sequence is CASSLEATYEQYF. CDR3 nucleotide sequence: TGTGCCAGCAGCTTGGAGGCCACATACGAGCAGTACTTC. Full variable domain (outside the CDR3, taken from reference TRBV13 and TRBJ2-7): AAGVIQSPRHLIKEKRETATLKCYPIPRHDTVYWYQQGPGQDPQFLISFYEKMQSDKGSIPDRFSAQQFSDYHSELNMSSLELGDSALYFCASSLEATYEQYFGPGTRLTVT.

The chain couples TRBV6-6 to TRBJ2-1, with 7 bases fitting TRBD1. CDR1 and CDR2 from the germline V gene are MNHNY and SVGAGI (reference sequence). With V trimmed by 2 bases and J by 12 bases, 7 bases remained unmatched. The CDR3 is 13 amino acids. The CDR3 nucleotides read TGTGCCAGCAGTTACACGTCGAGACAGGGGCAGTTCTTC. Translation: CASSYTSRQGQFF.

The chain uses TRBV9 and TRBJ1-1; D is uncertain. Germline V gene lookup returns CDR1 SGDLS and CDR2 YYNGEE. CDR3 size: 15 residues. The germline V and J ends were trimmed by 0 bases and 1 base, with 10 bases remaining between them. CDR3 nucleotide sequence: TGTGCCAGCAGCGTAGGCCCTATTCCGAACACTGAAGCTTTCTTT. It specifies CASSVGPIPNTEAFF.

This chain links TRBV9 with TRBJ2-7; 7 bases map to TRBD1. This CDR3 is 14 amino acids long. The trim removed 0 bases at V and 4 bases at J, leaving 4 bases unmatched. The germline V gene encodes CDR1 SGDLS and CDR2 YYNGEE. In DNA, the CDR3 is TGTGCCAGCAGCGTAGGTGAGGGGGCGTACGAGCAGTACTTC. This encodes CASSVGEGAYEQYF.

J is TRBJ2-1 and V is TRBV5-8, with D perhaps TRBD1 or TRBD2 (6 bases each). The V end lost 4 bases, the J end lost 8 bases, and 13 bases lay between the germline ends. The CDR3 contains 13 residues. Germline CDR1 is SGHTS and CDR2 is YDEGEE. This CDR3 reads CASSRGQGDEQFF. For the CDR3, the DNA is TGTGCCAGCAGCCGGGGGCAGGGAGATGAGCAGTTCTTC.

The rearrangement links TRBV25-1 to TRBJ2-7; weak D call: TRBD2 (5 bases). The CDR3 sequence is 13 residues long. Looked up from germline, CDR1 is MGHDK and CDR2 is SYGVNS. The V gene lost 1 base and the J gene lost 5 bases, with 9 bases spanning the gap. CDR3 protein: CASSEFQEDEQYF. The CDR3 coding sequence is TGTGCCAGCAGTGAATTTCAGGAGGACGAGCAGTACTTC.

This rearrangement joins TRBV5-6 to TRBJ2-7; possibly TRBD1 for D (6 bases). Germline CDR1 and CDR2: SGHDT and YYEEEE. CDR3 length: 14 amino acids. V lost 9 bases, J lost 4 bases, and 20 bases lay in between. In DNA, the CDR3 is TGTGCCACCGCAGCAGGGTTGGGGGCATACGAGCAGTACTTC. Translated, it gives CATAAGLGAYEQYF.

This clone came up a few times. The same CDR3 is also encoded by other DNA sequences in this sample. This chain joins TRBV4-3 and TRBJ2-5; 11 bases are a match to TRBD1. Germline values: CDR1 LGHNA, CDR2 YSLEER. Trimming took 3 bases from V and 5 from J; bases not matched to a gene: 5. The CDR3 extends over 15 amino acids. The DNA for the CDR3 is TGCGCCAGCAGCCAGTGGACAGGGGGCGTTGAGACCCAGTACTTC. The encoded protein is CASSQWTGGVETQYF.

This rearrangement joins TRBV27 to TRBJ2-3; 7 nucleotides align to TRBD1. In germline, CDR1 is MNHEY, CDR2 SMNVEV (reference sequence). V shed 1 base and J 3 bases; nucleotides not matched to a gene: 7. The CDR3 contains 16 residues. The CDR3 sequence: CASSLLYRGGTDTQYF. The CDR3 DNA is TGTGCCAGCAGTTTATTGTACAGGGGTGGTACAGATACGCAGTATTTT.

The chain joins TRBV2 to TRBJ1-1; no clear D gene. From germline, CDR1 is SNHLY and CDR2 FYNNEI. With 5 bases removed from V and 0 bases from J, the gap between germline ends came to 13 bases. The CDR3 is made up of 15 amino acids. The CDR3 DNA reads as TGTGCCAGCAGTTCTCCGCTTGACATGAACACTGAAGCTTTCTTT. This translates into CASSSPLDMNTEAFF. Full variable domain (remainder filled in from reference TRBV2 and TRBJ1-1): EPEVTQTPSHQVTQMGQEVILRCVPISNHLYFYWYRQILGQKVEFLVSFYNNEISEKSEIFDDQFSVERPDGSNFTLKIRSTKLEDSAMYFCASSSPLDMNTEAFFGQGTRLTVV.

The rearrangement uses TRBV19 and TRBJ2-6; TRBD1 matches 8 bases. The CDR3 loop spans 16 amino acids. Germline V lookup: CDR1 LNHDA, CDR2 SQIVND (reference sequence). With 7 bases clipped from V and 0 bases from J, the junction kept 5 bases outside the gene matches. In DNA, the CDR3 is TGTGCCAGTACCTCGGGACAGGCCTCTGGGGCCAACGTCCTGACTTTC. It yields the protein CASTSGQASGANVLTF.

The CDR3, as DNA: TGTGCCTGGAGTATCGGACATAACTATGGCTACACCTTC. Translation: CAWSIGHNYGYTF. The chain combines TRBV30 with TRBJ1-2, with D perhaps TRBD1 (5 bases). The CDR3 is 13 amino acids. CDR1 and CDR2 from the germline V gene are GTSNPN and SVGIG (reference sequence). With 2 bases removed from V and 1 base from J, the gap between germline ends came to 8 bases.

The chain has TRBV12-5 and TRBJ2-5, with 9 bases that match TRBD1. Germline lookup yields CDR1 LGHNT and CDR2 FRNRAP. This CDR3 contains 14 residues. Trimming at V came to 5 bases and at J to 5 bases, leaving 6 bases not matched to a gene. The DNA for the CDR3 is TGTGCTAGTGGTACAAGGACAGGGGAGGAGACCCAGTACTTC. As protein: CASGTRTGEETQYF.

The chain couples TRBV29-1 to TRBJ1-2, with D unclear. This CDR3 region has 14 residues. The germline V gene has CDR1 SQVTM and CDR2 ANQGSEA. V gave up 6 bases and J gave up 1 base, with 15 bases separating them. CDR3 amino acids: CSVVGVGINYGYTF. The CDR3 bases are TGCAGCGTGGTAGGCGTGGGGATTAACTATGGCTACACCTTC.

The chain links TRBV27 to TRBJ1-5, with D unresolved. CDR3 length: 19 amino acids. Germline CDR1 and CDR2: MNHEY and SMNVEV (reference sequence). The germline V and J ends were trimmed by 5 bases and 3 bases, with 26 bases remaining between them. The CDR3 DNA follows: TGTGCCAGCAGTCCCTTATATACCCCCCCGGGGTCCTCCAATCAGCCCCAGCATTTT. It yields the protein CASSPLYTPPGSSNQPQHF.

The CDR3 DNA reads TGCGCCAGCAGTGAGCCGTGGCAGGGCGACATTCAGTACTTC. Translation gives CASSEPWQGDIQYF. The chain employs TRBV10-2 and TRBJ2-4; maybe TRBD1 (5 bases). This CDR3 has 14 amino acids. The V and J ends lost 2 bases and 8 bases respectively, with 13 bases between them. Per germline, CDR1 WSHSY and CDR2 SAAADI.

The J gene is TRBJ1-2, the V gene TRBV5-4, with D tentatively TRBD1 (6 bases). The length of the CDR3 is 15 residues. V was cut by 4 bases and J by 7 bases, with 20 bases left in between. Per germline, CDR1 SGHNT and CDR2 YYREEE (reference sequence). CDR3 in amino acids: CASSPSEGGPPGYTF. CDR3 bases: TGTGCCAGCAGCCCATCGGAGGGGGGACCGCCTGGCTACACCTTC.

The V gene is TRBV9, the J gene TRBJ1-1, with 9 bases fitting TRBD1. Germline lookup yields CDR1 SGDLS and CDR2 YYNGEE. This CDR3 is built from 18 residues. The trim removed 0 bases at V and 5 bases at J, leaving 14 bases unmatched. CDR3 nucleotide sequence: TGTGCCAGCAGCGTAGTAGACTACGGACAGGGGCCGGTTACTGAAGCTTTCTTT. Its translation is CASSVVDYGQGPVTEAFF.

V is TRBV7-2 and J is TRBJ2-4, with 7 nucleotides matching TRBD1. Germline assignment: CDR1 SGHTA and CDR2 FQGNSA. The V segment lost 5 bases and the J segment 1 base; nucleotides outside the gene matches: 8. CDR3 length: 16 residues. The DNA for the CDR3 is TGTGCCAGCAGCCCAATTGACAGGGAGGCCAAAAACATTCAGTACTTC. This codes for CASSPIDREAKNIQYF.

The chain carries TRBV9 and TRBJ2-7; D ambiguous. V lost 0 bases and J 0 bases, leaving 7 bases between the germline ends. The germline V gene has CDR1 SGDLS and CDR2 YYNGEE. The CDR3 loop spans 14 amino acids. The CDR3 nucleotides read TGTGCCAGCAGCGTAGGGGTGAGCTCCTACGAGCAGTACTTC. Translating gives CASSVGVSSYEQYF.

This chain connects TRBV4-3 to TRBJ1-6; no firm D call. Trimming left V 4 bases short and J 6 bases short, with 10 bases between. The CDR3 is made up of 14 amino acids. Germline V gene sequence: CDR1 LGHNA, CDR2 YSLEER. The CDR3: CASSLEPSNSPLHF. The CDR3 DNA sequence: TGCGCCAGCAGCCTGGAGCCTTCTAATTCACCCCTCCACTTT.

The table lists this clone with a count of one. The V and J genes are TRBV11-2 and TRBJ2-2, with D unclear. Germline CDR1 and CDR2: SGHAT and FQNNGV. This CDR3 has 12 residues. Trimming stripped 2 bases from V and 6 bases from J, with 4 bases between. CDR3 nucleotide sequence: TGTGCCAGCAGCTTATTCCCCGGGGAGCTGTTTTTT. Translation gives CASSLFPGELFF.

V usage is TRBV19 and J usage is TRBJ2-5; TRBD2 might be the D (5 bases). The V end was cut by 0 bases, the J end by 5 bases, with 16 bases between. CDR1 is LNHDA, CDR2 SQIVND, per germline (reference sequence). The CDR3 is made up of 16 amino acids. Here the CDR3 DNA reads TGTGCCAGTAGTATAGATGGCGGGTCCTTAAGGGAGACCCAGTACTTC. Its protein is CASSIDGGSLRETQYF.

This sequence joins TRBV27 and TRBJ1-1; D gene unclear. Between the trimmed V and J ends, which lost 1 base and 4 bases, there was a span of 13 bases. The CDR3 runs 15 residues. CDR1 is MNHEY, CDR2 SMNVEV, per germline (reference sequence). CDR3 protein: CASSLFSDPRTEAFF. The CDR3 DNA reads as TGTGCCAGCAGTTTATTTTCGGACCCTCGCACTGAAGCTTTCTTT.

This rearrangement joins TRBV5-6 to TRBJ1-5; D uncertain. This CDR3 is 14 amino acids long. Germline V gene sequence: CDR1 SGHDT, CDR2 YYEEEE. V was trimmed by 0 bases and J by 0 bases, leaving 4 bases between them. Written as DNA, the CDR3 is TGTGCCAGCAGCTTGGCAGTTAGCAATCAGCCCCAGCATTTT. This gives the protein CASSLAVSNQPQHF. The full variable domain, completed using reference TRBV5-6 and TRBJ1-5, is DAGVTQSPTHLIKTRGQQVTLRCSPKSGHDTVSWYQQALGQGPQFIFQYYEEEERQRGNFPDRFSGHQFPNYSSELNVNALLLGDSALYLCASSLAVSNQPQHFGDGTRLSIL.

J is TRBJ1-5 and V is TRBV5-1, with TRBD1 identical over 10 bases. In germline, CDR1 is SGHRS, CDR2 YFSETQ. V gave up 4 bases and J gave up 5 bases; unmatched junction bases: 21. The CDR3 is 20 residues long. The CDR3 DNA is TGCGCCAGCAGCAGGAAATTGGGACAGGGGAAAGAGTGGGGGCATCAGCCCCAGCATTTT. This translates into CASSRKLGQGKEWGHQPQHF.

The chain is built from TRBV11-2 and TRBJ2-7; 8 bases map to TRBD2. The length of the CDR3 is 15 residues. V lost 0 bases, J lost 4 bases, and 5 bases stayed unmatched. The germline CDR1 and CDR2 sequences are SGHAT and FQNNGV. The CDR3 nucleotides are TGTGCCAGCAGCTTAGAACTAGCGGATGCATACGAGCAGTACTTC. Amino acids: CASSLELADAYEQYF.